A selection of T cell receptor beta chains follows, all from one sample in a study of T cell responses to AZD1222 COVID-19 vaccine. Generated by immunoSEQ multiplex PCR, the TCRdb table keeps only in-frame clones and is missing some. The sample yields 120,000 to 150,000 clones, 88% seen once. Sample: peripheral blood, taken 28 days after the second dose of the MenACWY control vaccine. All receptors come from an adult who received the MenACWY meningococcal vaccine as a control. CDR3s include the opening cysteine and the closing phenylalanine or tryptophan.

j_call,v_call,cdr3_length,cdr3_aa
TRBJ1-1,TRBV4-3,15,CASSQVGPGDTEAFF
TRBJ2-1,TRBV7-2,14,CASSLGVGYNEQFF
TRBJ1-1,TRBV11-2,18,CASSARTGGAMVNTEAFF
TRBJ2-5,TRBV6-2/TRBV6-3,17,CASSYDTWTGLQETQYF
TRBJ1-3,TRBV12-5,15,CASGLVAGSGNTIYF
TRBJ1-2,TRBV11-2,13,CASSSGYSDGYTF
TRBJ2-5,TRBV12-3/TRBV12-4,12,CASSSDQETQYF
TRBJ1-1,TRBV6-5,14,CASSSREADTEAFF
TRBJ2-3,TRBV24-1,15,CATSERRGLGDTQYF
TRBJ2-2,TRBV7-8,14,CASLVGTNTGELFF
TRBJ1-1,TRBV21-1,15,CASSPSRDRVTEAFF
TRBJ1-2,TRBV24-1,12,CATSDRGAGYTF
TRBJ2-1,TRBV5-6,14,CASSWGPGQGEQFF
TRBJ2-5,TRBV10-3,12,CAISESVETQYF
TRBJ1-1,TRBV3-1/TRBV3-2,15,CASSHAASMNTEAFF
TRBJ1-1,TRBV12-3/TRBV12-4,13,CASSPYHYTEAFF
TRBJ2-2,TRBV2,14,CASRGLAGGGELFF
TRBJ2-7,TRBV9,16,CASSVSSGANSYEQYF
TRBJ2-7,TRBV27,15,CASSPVAAATYEQYF
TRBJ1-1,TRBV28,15,CASTERGSGGTEAFF
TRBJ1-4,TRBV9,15,CASSLSGYLGEKLFF
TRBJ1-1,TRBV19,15,CASSIPGHRNTEAFF
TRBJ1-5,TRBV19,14,CASKPGQGSWPQHF
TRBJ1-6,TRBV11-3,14,CASSPGTGNSPLHF